This T cell receptor (beta chain) originates from a study of blood T cell repertoires in COVID-19 (dated by TCRdb to 2018 to 2021). Background for the entire study: Samples from collaborators originated in the United States, Italy and Spain and spanned both the acute and convalescent phases of COVID-19. The prospective study material was composed of cDNA or gDNA derived from T cells, B-cell-depleted T cells, or PBMCs. Deeply sampled blood TCRbeta repertoires from subjects exposed to, actively infected with, or recovered from COVID-19 were included in the dataset. The repertoires were released in a freely available public database meant as a resource for research on the immune response to SARS-CoV-2. The samples were drawn from the first 160 participants of the ongoing ImmuneRACE study and from under 1,500 subjects provided by 6 global collaborators. The sample metadata nearly always contained a de-identified subject ID, COVID-19 status, age in years and sex. Where available, HLA class I and class II types were taken from metadata supplied by the sample provider and were not determined by assay-based typing. What the authors observed across the whole study: The amount of clinical and demographic metadata varied by source and participant and was provided uncurated.

CDR1 SNHLY and CDR2 FYNNEI were looked up in the germline V gene. There are 17 amino acids in the CDR3, from cysteine to phenylalanine inclusive. The CDR3 DNA has 51 bases and is translated from base 1. V is cut back by 9 bases and J by 0 bases, with 11 bases in the junction unmatched. In the prospective study, participants were roughly 18 to 95 years old, resided in 20 to 30 geographic areas of the United States, and were enrolled through a virtual design. Cohort assignment in the prospective study relied on participant-reported clinical history from a screening survey and a study questionnaire. ImmuneRACE Cohort 3 recovered participants were defined by two consecutive negative NP/OP PCR tests, healthcare professional clearance, or symptom resolution. In the prospective study, whole blood, serum and a nasopharyngeal or oropharyngeal swab were collected from each participant by mobile phlebotomists. Prospective study participants could optionally give additional blood draws and questionnaires over a roughly 2-month period. Prospective study blood samples were shipped either frozen or at room temperature before DNA extraction.

TCRbeta CDR3 regions were amplified from genomic DNA by means of the immunoSEQ Assay, a bias-controlled multiplex PCR. In the authors' own workflow: Nucleated cell counts per sample were estimated from amplification of reference gene primers within the assay. To quantify the absolute abundance of each unique TCRbeta CDR3 rearrangement, sequence reads were collapsed and filtered. For each sample, productive Simpson clonality was calculated as the square root of Simpson's diversity index across productive rearrangements. TCRdb obtained this table from immuneACCESS and retained in-frame rearrangements with V and J assigned. These tables miss some clones; where compared with another copy, unresolved V genes account for less than half of the shortfall, and the remainder is unexplained. The V and J calls and clone size were taken over from that table, and D and trimming were inferred from the DNA. The sample yields around 160,000 clones; roughly 80% were counted once. 3% to 3.5% of the sample belongs to the ten largest clones.

About this clone: Which antigen it targets is not known. Base qualities are not provided; no much larger clone lies one nucleotide away.

This clonotype was sampled from an older woman who had recovered from COVID-19. What was sequenced was PBMCs or T cells enriched from blood (not recorded which). This receptor chain uses TRBV2 and TRBJ1-3; 10 bases in the middle match TRBD1. The CDR3 protein sequence reads: CASRQGAATISGNTIYF. The nucleotide sequence is TGTGCCAGTCGACAGGGGGCTGCCACTATCTCTGGAAACACCATATATTTT.